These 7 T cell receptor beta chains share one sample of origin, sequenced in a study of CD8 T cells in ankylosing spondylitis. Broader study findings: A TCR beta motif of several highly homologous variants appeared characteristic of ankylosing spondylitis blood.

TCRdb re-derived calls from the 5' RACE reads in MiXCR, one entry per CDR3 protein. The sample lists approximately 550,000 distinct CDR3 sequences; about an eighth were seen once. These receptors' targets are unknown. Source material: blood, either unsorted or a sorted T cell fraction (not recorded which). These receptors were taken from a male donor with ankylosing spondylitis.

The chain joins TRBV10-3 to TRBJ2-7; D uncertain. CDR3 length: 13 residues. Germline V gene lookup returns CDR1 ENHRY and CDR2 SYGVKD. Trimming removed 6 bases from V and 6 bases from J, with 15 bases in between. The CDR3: CAIRDPAPGEQYF. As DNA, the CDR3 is TGTGCCATCAGGGACCCCGCTCCCGGCGAGCAGTACTTC.

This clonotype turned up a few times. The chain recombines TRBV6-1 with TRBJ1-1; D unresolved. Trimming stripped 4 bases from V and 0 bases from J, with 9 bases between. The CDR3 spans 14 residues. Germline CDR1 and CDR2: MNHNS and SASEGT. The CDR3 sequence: CASSAQDLNTEAFF. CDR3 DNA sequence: TGTGCCAGCAGTGCCCAGGACTTGAACACTGAAGCTTTCTTT.

The CDR3 spells CASSTLIGTDTQYF. Here the CDR3 DNA reads TGCGCCAGCAGCACCCTGATAGGCACAGATACGCAGTATTTT. V is TRBV5-1 and J is TRBJ2-3; no clear D. The CDR3 covers 14 residues. Germline-derived CDR1 and CDR2 are SGHRS and YFSETQ. Trimming shortened V by 4 bases and J by 1 base, and 10 bases separated the two germline ends.

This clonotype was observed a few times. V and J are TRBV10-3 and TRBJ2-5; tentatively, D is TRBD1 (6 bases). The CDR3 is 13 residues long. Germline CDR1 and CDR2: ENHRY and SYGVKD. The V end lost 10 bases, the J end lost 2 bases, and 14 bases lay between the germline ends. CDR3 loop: CATRGRGQETQYF. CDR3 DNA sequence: TGTGCCACCAGGGGTCGGGGTCAAGAGACCCAGTACTTC.

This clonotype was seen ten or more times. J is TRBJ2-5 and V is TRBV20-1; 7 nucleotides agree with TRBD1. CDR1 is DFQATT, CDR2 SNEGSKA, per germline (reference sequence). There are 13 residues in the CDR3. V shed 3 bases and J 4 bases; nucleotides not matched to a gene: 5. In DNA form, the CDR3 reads TGCAGTGCTAGCAGGGGGTTGGGAGAGACCCAGTACTTC. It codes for CSASRGLGETQYF.

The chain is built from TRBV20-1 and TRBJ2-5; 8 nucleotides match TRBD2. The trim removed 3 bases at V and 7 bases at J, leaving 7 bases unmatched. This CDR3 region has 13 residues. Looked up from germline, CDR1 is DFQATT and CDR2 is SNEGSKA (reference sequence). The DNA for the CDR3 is TGCAGTGCTAGCGGAGCGGGAGTAGGGACCCAGTACTTC. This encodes CSASGAGVGTQYF.

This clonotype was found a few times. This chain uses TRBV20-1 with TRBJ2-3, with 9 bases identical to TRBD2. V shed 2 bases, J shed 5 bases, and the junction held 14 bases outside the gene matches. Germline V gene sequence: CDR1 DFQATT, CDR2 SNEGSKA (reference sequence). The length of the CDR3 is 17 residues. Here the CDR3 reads CSARSDNSGRDGDTQYF. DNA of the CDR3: TGCAGTGCTAGAAGTGATAATAGCGGGAGAGATGGAGATACGCAGTATTTT.